This T cell receptor (beta chain) was obtained from a study of T cell responses to AZD1222 COVID-19 vaccine. Some clones are missing from TCRdb's copy, which holds only in-frame ones; the method was immunoSEQ multiplex PCR. The table includes around 250,000 clones, over 90% detected once. The sequence was collected from an adult in good health. The material was peripheral blood, obtained on day 0 of AZD1222 vaccination.

The CDR3 region has the DNA TGTGCCAGCAGCTTGGAGGGGGTTACAGCTTTCTTT. Translating gives CASSLEGVTAFF. The chain recombines TRBV5-4 with TRBJ1-1; perhaps TRBD1 as D (6 bases). Germline V CDR1 and CDR2: SGHNT, YYREEE (reference sequence). V dropped 0 bases and J dropped 10 bases, with 10 bases sitting between them. The length of the CDR3 is 12 residues.